A selection of T cell receptor beta chains follows, all from one sample in a study of blood T cell repertoires in COVID-19. Clones were sequenced by immunoSEQ multiplex PCR, and TCRdb holds only the in-frame ones, with some missing. The repertoire holds around 140,000 clones, with 87% as singletons. The material sequenced was peripheral blood. Receptors were obtained from a woman aged 50 to 60 with active or convalescent COVID-19. CDR3s include the opening cysteine and the closing phenylalanine or tryptophan. The D gene is left open where the match is weak. Size is stated for part of the rows, as once, few or many counts, or as a class when the clone is expanded.

size: few
J: TRBJ1-1
V: TRBV10-2
D: NA
DNA: TGCGCCAGCAGGCAAGGAGGTACTGAAGCTTTCTTT
CDR3: CASRQGGTEAFF

size: few
J: TRBJ2-3
V: TRBV7-2
D: NA
DNA: TGTGCCAGCAGCCTAAGTACAGGGCTCCGCACAGATACGCAGTATTTT
CDR3: CASSLSTGLRTDTQYF

size: few
J: TRBJ1-2
V: TRBV28
D: TRBD1
DNA: TGTGCCAGCAGAAATCGACAGGGTAACTATGGCTACACCTTC
CDR3: CASRNRQGNYGYTF

size: NA
J: TRBJ1-2
V: TRBV20-1
D: NA
DNA: TGCAGTACCTCAGGGTCTTATGGCTACACCTTC
CDR3: CSTSGSYGYTF

size: many
J: TRBJ2-1
V: TRBV7-9
D: TRBD1
DNA: TGTGCCAGCAGGCCCGGTCCGGGACAGGGCGGAAATGAGCAGTTCTTC
CDR3: CASRPGPGQGGNEQFF

size: NA
J: TRBJ2-7
V: TRBV4-3
D: NA
DNA: TGCGCCAGCAGCCAAGATCGGTCGTCTACCTACGAGCAGTACTTC
CDR3: CASSQDRSSTYEQYF

size: NA
J: TRBJ2-5
V: TRBV15
D: TRBD1
DNA: TGTGCCACCAGCAGAGGAAGGACAGGGCTTGAGACCCAGTACTTC
CDR3: CATSRGRTGLETQYF

size: NA
J: TRBJ1-4
V: TRBV3-1/TRBV3-2
D: NA
DNA: TGTGCCAGCAGCCAAGGATCCCTTAGCTGGGAAAAACTGTTTTTT
CDR3: CASSQGSLSWEKLFF

size: NA
J: TRBJ1-2
V: TRBV9
D: NA
DNA: TGTGCCAGCAGCGCGAGGGGGACGGTCTATGGCTACACCTTC
CDR3: CASSARGTVYGYTF

size: NA
J: TRBJ1-6
V: TRBV30
D: NA
DNA: TGTGCCTGCTCGGTCCCCCATTCACCCCTCCACTTT
CDR3: CACSVPHSPLHF

size: NA
J: TRBJ1-1
V: TRBV7-2
D: TRBD1
DNA: TGTGCCAGCGCTAAGACAGGGGGCTTGGGGACTGAAGCTTTCTTT
CDR3: CASAKTGGLGTEAFF

size: NA
J: TRBJ2-7
V: TRBV6-5
D: TRBD1
DNA: TGTGCCAGCAGTAGGGGGACAGGGGTCGGCGAGCAGTACTTC
CDR3: CASSRGTGVGEQYF

size: NA
J: TRBJ2-2
V: TRBV4-3
D: TRBD2
DNA: TGCGCCAGCAGCCATAGGACTAGCGGGGGGGCCAACACCGGGGAGCTGTTTTTT
CDR3: CASSHRTSGGANTGELFF

size: few
J: TRBJ2-7
V: TRBV6-2/TRBV6-3
D: TRBD2
DNA: TGTGCCAGCAGTTATAACGAGCGGGGCTACGAGCAGTACTTC
CDR3: CASSYNERGYEQYF

size: NA
J: TRBJ2-3
V: TRBV6-2/TRBV6-3
D: TRBD2
DNA: TGTGCCAGCAGTTACGGGGAGGGAAGGGGCACAGATACGCAGTATTTT
CDR3: CASSYGEGRGTDTQYF

size: NA
J: TRBJ2-7
V: TRBV28
D: NA
DNA: TGTGCCAGCAGTTTTGGCAACCCCTACGAGCAGTACTTC
CDR3: CASSFGNPYEQYF

size: once
J: TRBJ1-2
V: TRBV18
D: TRBD1
DNA: TGTGCCAGCTCACCTATTACCGGGACAGCTAACCTCTATGGCTACACCTTC
CDR3: CASSPITGTANLYGYTF

size: NA
J: TRBJ1-5
V: TRBV30
D: NA
DNA: TGTGCCTGGCAGACGGGGAACGGCAATCAGCCCCAGCATTTT
CDR3: CAWQTGNGNQPQHF

size: once
J: TRBJ2-7
V: TRBV19
D: NA
DNA: TGTGCCAGTAGTACGACAGGTGATAGCTCCTACGAGCAGTACTTC
CDR3: CASSTTGDSSYEQYF

size: NA
J: TRBJ2-7
V: TRBV27
D: TRBD1
DNA: TGTGCCAGCAGTTTATATGCCCGACAGGGGTCCTACGAGCAGTACTTC
CDR3: CASSLYARQGSYEQYF

size: once
J: TRBJ1-2
V: TRBV15
D: NA
DNA: TGTGCCACCAGCAGAGATCCGCAGGGTTCGTCTGGCTACACCTTC
CDR3: CATSRDPQGSSGYTF

size: NA
J: TRBJ1-1
V: TRBV15
D: TRBD1
DNA: TGTGCCACCAGGGACGGGAAGGGGGCGAAGACTGAAGCTTTCTTT
CDR3: CATRDGKGAKTEAFF

size: NA
J: TRBJ2-7
V: TRBV2
D: TRBD2
DNA: TGTGCCAGCAGTCGACTAGCGGGAGTCTCCTACGAGCAGTACTTC
CDR3: CASSRLAGVSYEQYF

size: NA
J: TRBJ2-7
V: TRBV6-2/TRBV6-3
D: TRBD2
DNA: TGTGCCAGCAGTAGACCGGGACTAGCGACCGCCTACGAGCAGTACTTC
CDR3: CASSRPGLATAYEQYF

size: NA
J: TRBJ2-2
V: TRBV7-6
D: TRBD1
DNA: TGTGCCAGCAGCCCCGGACAGGGAATCGACACCGGGGAGCTGTTTTTT
CDR3: CASSPGQGIDTGELFF

size: NA
J: TRBJ2-1
V: TRBV10-3
D: TRBD1
DNA: TGTGCCAACCGGGGACAGGGGAGGGATGAGCAGTTCTTC
CDR3: CANRGQGRDEQFF

size: NA
J: TRBJ2-7
V: TRBV6-2/TRBV6-3
D: NA
DNA: TGTGCCAGCAGTTCAGCCTACGAGCAGTACTTC
CDR3: CASSSAYEQYF

size: NA
J: TRBJ1-2
V: TRBV25-1
D: NA
DNA: TGTGCCAGCAGTGAAGCGGGAGGCTACACCTTC
CDR3: CASSEAGGYTF

size: NA
J: TRBJ2-1
V: TRBV10-1
D: TRBD1
DNA: TGCGCCAGGGATTTGGACAGGGTGGGAATCTACAATGAGCAGTTCTTC
CDR3: CARDLDRVGIYNEQFF

size: NA
J: TRBJ1-2
V: TRBV7-2
D: TRBD1
DNA: TGTGCCAGCAGCTTGGGACAGGGGAGGGACTATGGCTACACCTTC
CDR3: CASSLGQGRDYGYTF

size: once
J: TRBJ1-5
V: TRBV25-1
D: NA
DNA: TGTGCCAGCAGTGGGACGGGGGACCAGCCCCAGCATTTT
CDR3: CASSGTGDQPQHF

size: once
J: TRBJ1-4
V: TRBV4-3
D: TRBD1
DNA: TGCGCCAGCAGCCAAGATTACAGGGGGTTAGGGGAAAAACTGTTTTTT
CDR3: CASSQDYRGLGEKLFF

size: once
J: TRBJ2-2
V: TRBV9
D: NA
DNA: TGTGCCAGCAGCGAAGCTTACACCGGGGAGCTGTTTTTT
CDR3: CASSEAYTGELFF

size: NA
J: TRBJ2-2
V: TRBV5-1
D: TRBD1
DNA: TGCGCCAGCAGCGACAGGGGTGCCGGGGAGCTGTTTTTT
CDR3: CASSDRGAGELFF

size: NA
J: TRBJ2-1
V: TRBV7-2
D: NA
DNA: TGTGCCAGCAGGAGAGACGGACTCTCCTACAATGAGCAGTTCTTC
CDR3: CASRRDGLSYNEQFF

size: NA
J: TRBJ2-1
V: TRBV9
D: NA
DNA: TGTGCCAGCAGCGTAGCTCAGCGGAGTGAGCAGTTCTTC
CDR3: CASSVAQRSEQFF

size: NA
J: TRBJ1-3
V: TRBV3-1/TRBV3-2
D: NA
DNA: TGTGCCAGCAGCCTTTCTAGGGGAAACACCATATATTTT
CDR3: CASSLSRGNTIYF

size: NA
J: TRBJ2-3
V: TRBV3-1/TRBV3-2
D: TRBD2
DNA: TGTGCCAGCAGCCAAGATGTAGCGGGGGCTCCTAGCACAGATACGCAGTATTTT
CDR3: CASSQDVAGAPSTDTQYF

size: NA
J: TRBJ2-5
V: TRBV4-1
D: NA
DNA: TGCGCCAGCAGCCAAGACAGGGGCCAGGAGACCCAGTACTTC
CDR3: CASSQDRGQETQYF

size: NA
J: TRBJ2-7
V: TRBV27
D: TRBD2
DNA: TGTGCCAGCAGTTTAACTAGCGGATCCTACGAGCAGTACTTC
CDR3: CASSLTSGSYEQYF

size: NA
J: TRBJ1-1
V: TRBV10-3
D: TRBD1
DNA: TGTGCCATCAGCGGGGACAGAGGGAACACTGAAGCTTTCTTT
CDR3: CAISGDRGNTEAFF

size: NA
J: TRBJ1-5
V: TRBV12-5
D: TRBD1
DNA: TGTGCTAGTGTCCGGCAGGGGGCCGGCAATCAGCCCCAGCATTTT
CDR3: CASVRQGAGNQPQHF

size: NA
J: TRBJ2-2
V: TRBV3-1/TRBV3-2
D: NA
DNA: TGTGCCAGCAGCTTCTCCGGACTTACGACAGGACTGAACACCGGGGAGCTGTTTTTT
CDR3: CASSFSGLTTGLNTGELFF

size: NA
J: TRBJ2-3
V: TRBV10-3
D: TRBD2
DNA: TGTGCCTCGTCTCCGGGACTAGCGGGTAACACAGATACGCAGTATTTT
CDR3: CASSPGLAGNTDTQYF